One TCR beta chain is described in this entry. Its cognate antigen is unknown. In germline, CDR1 is ENHRY, CDR2 SYGVKD. V lost 2 bases and J lost 4, with 6 bases in between. This CDR3 spans 12 amino acids. The record originates from a study of CD8 T cells in ankylosing spondylitis. Study-wide points: Characteristic of ankylosing spondylitis blood, it appeared, was a TCR beta motif comprising roughly eight highly homologous variants. Matched ankylosing spondylitis synovial fluid reportedly contained a significantly enriched population of disease-linked clones.

TCRdb recomputed calls from the 5' RACE reads with MiXCR, one row per CDR3 protein. The data show fewer than 650,000 distinct CDR3 sequences, 10% to 15% seen once. Input material: blood, either unsorted or a sorted T cell fraction (not recorded which). The TCR sequence derives from a male donor with ankylosing spondylitis. The genes are TRBV10-3 and TRBJ2-7, with D unresolved. The CDR3 loop reads CAISESAYEQYF. The CDR3 nucleotides read TGTGCCATCAGTGAGAGCGCATACGAGCAGTACTTC.